This T cell receptor (beta chain) was recorded in a study of CXCR3-negative and CXCR3-positive naive CD8 T cells. In the case of this clonotype: Its specificity is unknown.

Study-wide findings and caveats: Naive CXCR3-positive cells had TRB CDR3s more hydrophobic than those of CXCR3-negative naive cells.

The study made its TRB cDNA libraries by 5' RACE, adding UMI labels. TCRdb reworked the 5' RACE reads into one entry per CDR3 protein, no DNA. The repertoire table contains about 120,000 distinct CDR3 sequences. The source is a human donor in good health. Some clones in this sample may be carry-over from other donors' samples. Sequenced material: naive CXCR3+ CD8+ T cells from blood. Subset defined: CD45RO-CCR7+CD27+CD95- naive CD8+ T cells expressing CXCR3 (TNR3+).

This CDR3 is CASSLILAGAHEQYF. The gene calls are TRBV7-8 and TRBJ2-7; TCRdb's D gene call, TRBD2, goes unchecked for lack of DNA. Per the germline V gene, CDR1 is SGHVS and CDR2 is FQNEAQ. The CDR3 extends over 15 amino acids.